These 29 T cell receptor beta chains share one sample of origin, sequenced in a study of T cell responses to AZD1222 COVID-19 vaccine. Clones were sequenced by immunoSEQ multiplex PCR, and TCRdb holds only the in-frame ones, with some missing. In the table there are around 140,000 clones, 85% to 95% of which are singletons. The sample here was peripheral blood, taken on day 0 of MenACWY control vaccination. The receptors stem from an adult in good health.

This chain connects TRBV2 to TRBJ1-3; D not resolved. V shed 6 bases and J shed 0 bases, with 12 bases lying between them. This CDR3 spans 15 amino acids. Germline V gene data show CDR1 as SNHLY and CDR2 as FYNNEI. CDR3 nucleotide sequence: TGTGCCAGCAGCGTCCGGCCGAGCTCTGGAAACACCATATATTTT. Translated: CASSVRPSSGNTIYF.

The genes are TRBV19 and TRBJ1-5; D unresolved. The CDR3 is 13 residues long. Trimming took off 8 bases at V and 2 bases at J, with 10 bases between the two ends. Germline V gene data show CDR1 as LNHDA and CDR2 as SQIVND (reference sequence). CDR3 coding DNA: TGTGCCAGTGGAGAAGTCGGCAATCAGCCCCAGCATTTT. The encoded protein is CASGEVGNQPQHF.

Written as DNA, the CDR3 is TGTGCCAGTGCCCGGACAGGGGGCCCTAATCAGCCCCAGCATTTT. It translates to CASARTGGPNQPQHF. This chain joins TRBV19 and TRBJ1-5; 11 nucleotides match TRBD1. The CDR3 sequence is 15 residues long. Germline V gives CDR1 LNHDA, CDR2 SQIVND (reference sequence). V gave up 8 bases and J gave up 4 bases; unmatched junction bases: 7.

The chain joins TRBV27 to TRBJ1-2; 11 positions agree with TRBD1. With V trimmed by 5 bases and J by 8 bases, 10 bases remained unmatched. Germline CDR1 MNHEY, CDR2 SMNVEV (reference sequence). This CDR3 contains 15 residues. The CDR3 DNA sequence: TGTGCCAGCAGTCCGGGGACAGGGGGACGACCAGGCTACACCTTC. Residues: CASSPGTGGRPGYTF.

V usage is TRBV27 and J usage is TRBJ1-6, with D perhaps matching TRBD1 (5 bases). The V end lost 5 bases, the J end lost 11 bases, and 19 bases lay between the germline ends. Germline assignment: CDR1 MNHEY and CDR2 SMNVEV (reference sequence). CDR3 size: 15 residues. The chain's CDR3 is CASSRPGRWSAPLHF. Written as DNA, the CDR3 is TGTGCCAGCAGTCGGCCGGGACGGTGGTCGGCACCCCTCCACTTT.

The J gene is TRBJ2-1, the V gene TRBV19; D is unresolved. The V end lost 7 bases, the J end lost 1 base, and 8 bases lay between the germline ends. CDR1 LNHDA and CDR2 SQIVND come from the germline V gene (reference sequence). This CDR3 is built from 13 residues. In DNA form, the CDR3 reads TGTGCCAGTAAGCCAGTTTCCTACAATGAGCAGTTCTTC. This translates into CASKPVSYNEQFF.

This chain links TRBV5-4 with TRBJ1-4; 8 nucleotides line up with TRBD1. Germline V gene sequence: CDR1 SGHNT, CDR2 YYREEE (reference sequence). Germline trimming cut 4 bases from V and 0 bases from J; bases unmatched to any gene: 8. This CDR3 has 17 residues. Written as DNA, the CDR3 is TGTGCCAGCAGCGGTACAGGGGGATTCGCAACTAATGAAAAACTGTTTTTT. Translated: CASSGTGGFATNEKLFF. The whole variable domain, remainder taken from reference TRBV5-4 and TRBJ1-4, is ETGVTQSPTHLIKTRGQQVTLRCSSQSGHNTVSWYQQALGQGPQFIFQYYREEENGRGNFPPRFSGLQFPNYSSELNVNALELDDSALYLCASSGTGGFATNEKLFFGSGTQLSVL.

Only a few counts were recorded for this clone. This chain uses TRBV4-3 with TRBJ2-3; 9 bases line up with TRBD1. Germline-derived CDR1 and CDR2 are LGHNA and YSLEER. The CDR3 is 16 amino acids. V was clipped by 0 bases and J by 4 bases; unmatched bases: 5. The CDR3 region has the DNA TGCGCCAGCAGCCAAGATCTAGGGACAGGGCCAGATACGCAGTATTTT. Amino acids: CASSQDLGTGPDTQYF.

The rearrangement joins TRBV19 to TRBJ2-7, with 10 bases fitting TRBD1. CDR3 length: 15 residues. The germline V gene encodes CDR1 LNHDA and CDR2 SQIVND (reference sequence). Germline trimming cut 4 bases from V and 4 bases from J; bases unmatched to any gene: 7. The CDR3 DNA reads TGTGCCAGTAGTAACCCGGGACAGGGGATATACGAGCAGTACTTC. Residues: CASSNPGQGIYEQYF.

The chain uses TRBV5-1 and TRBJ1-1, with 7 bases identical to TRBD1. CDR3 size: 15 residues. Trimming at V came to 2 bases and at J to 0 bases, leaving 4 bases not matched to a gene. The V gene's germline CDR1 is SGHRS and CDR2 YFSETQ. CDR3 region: CASSLPGQLNTEAFF. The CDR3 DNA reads TGCGCCAGCAGCTTACCGGGACAGTTGAACACTGAAGCTTTCTTT. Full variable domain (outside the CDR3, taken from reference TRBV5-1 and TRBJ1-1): KAGVTQTPRYLIKTRGQQVTLSCSPISGHRSVSWYQQTPGQGLQFLFEYFSETQRNKGNFPGRFSGRQFSNSRSEMNVSTLELGDSALYLCASSLPGQLNTEAFFGQGTRLTVV.

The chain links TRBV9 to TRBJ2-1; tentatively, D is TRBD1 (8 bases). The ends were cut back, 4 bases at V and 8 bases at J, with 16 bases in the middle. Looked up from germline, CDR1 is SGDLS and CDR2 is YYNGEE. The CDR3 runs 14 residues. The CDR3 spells CASSSGGGRDEQFF. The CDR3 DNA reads TGTGCCAGCAGCTCAGGGGGCGGGAGAGATGAGCAGTTCTTC.

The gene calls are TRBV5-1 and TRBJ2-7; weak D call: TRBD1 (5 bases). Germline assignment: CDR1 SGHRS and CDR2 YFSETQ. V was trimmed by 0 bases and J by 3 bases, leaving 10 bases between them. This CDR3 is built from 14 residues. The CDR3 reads CASSLGYRNYEQYF. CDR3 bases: TGCGCCAGCAGCTTGGGCTACAGGAACTACGAGCAGTACTTC. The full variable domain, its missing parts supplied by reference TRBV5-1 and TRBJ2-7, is KAGVTQTPRYLIKTRGQQVTLSCSPISGHRSVSWYQQTPGQGLQFLFEYFSETQRNKGNFPGRFSGRQFSNSRSEMNVSTLELGDSALYLCASSLGYRNYEQYFGPGTRLTVT.

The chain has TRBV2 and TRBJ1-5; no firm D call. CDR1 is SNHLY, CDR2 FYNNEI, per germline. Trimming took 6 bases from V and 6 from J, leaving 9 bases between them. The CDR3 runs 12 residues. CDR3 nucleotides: TGTGCCAGCAGCATCGAGTCTCAGCCCCAGCATTTT. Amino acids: CASSIESQPQHF.

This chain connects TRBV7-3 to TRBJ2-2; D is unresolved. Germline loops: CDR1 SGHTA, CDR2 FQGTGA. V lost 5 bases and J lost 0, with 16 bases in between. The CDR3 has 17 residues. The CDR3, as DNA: TGTGCCAGCAGCCTAAGGAAAGGAACCGCGAACACCGGGGAGCTGTTTTTT. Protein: CASSLRKGTANTGELFF.

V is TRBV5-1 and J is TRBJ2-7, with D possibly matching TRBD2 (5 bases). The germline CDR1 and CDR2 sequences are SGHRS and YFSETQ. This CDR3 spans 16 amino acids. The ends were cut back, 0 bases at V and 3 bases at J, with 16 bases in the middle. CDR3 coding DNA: TGCGCCAGCAGCTTGGAGGCTCCCGGGATGGACTACGAGCAGTACTTC. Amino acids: CASSLEAPGMDYEQYF.

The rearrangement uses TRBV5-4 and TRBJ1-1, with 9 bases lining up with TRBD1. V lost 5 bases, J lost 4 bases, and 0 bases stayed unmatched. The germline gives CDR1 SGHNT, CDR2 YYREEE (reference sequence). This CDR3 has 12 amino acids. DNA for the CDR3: TGTGCCAGCAGGACAGGGGGCACTGAAGCTTTCTTT. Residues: CASRTGGTEAFF.

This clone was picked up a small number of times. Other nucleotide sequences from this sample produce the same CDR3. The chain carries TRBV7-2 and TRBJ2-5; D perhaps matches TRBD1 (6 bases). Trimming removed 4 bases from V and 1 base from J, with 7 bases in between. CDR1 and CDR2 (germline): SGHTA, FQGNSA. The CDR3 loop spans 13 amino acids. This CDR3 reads CASSYRVQETQYF. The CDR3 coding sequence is TGTGCCAGCAGCTACAGGGTCCAAGAGACCCAGTACTTC.

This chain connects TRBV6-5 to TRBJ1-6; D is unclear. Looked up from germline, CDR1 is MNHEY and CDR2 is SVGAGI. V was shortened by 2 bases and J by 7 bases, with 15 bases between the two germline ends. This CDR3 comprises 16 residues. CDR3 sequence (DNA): TGTGCCAGCAGTTACGTGAAGGAACTCCGAAATTCACCCCTCCACTTT. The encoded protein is CASSYVKELRNSPLHF.

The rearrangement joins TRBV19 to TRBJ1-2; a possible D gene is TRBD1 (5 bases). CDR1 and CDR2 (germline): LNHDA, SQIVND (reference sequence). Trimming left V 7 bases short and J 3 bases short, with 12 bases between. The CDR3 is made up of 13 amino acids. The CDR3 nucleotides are TGTGCCAGTAAGCGCAGGGTGGACTATGGCTACACCTTC. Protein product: CASKRRVDYGYTF. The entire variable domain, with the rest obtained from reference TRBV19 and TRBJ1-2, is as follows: DGGITQSPKYLFRKEGQNVTLSCEQNLNHDAMYWYRQDPGQGLRLIYYSQIVNDFQKGDIAEGYSVSREKKESFPLTVTSAQKNPTAFYLCASKRRVDYGYTFGSGTRLTVV.

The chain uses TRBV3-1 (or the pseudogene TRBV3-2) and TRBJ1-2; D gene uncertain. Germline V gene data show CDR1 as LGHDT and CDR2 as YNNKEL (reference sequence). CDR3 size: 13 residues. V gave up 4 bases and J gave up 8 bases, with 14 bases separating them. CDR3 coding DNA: TGTGCCAGCAGCCCCCGGGAATTGCGGGGCTACACCTTC. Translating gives CASSPRELRGYTF.

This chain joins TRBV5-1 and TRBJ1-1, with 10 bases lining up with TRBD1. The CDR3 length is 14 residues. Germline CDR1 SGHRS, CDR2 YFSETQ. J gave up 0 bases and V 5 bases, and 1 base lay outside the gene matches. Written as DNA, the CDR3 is TGCGCCAGCAGGGGACAGGGGATGAACACTGAAGCTTTCTTT. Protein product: CASRGQGMNTEAFF.

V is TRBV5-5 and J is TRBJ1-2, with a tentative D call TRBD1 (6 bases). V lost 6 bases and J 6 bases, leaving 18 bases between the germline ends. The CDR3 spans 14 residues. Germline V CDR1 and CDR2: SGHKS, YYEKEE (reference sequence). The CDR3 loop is CASTPGGGFNGYTF. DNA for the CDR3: TGTGCCAGCACCCCGGGAGGGGGATTTAATGGCTACACCTTC.

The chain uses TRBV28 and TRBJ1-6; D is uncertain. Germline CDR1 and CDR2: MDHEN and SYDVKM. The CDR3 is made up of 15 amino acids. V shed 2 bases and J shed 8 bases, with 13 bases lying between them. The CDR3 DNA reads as TGTGCCAGCAGTTTAAGTCGTTTTGGTGATTCACCCCTCCACTTT. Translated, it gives CASSLSRFGDSPLHF.

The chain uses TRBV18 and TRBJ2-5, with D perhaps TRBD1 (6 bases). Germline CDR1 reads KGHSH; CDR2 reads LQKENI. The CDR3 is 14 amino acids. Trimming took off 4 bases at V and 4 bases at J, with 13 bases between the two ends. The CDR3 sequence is CASSRRGRGETQYF. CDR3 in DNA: TGTGCCAGCTCACGCAGGGGACGGGGAGAGACCCAGTACTTC.

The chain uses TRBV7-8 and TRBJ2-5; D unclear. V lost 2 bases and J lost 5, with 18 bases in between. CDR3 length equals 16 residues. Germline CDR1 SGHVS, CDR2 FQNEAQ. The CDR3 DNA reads TGTGCCAGCAGCTTACAGGTCAGGTCGTTAGGCGAGACCCAGTACTTC. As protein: CASSLQVRSLGETQYF. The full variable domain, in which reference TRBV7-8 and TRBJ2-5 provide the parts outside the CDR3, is GAGVSQSPRYKVAKRGQDVALRCDPISGHVSLFWYQQALGQGPEFLTYFQNEAQLDKSGLPSDRFFAERPEGSVSTLKIQRTQQEDSAVYLCASSLQVRSLGETQYFGPGTRLLVL.

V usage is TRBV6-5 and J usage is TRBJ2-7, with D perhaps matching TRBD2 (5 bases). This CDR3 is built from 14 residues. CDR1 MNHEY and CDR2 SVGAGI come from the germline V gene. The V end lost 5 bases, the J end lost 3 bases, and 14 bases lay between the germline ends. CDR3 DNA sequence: TGTGCCAGCAGTACCTGGGGAGACGGCTACGAGCAGTACTTC. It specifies CASSTWGDGYEQYF.

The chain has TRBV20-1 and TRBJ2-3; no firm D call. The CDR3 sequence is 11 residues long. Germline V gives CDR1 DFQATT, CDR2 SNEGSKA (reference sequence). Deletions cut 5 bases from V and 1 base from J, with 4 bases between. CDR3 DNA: TGCAGTGCTCAGGGCACAGATACGCAGTATTTT. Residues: CSAQGTDTQYF.

Here the CDR3 reads CASSEGATNEKLFF. DNA of the CDR3: TGTGCCAGCAGCGAGGGCGCAACTAATGAAAAACTGTTTTTT. The chain has TRBV5-4 and TRBJ1-4; D uncertain. This CDR3 is built from 14 residues. V lost 4 bases, J lost 0 bases, and 7 bases lay in between. Per the germline V gene, CDR1 is SGHNT and CDR2 is YYREEE (reference sequence). Complete variable domain (other parts from reference TRBV5-4 and TRBJ1-4): ETGVTQSPTHLIKTRGQQVTLRCSSQSGHNTVSWYQQALGQGPQFIFQYYREEENGRGNFPPRFSGLQFPNYSSELNVNALELDDSALYLCASSEGATNEKLFFGSGTQLSVL.

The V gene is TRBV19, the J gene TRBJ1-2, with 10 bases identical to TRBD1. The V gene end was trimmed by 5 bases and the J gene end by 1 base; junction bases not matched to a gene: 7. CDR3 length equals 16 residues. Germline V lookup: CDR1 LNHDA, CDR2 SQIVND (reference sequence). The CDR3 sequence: CASSPRQGASNYGYTF. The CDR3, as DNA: TGTGCCAGTAGTCCCAGACAGGGGGCAAGTAACTATGGCTACACCTTC.